The rows below give T cell receptor beta chains drawn from one sample of a study of cytomegalovirus exposure and HLA in healthy donors. Using immunoSEQ multiplex PCR, the repertoire was profiled, and TCRdb retains in-frame clones only, with some absent. There are 100,000 to 150,000 clones in the sample; 70% to 80% occur only once, and about 15% lies in the top ten. Sequenced material: PBMCs. The source is a man over 45 in good health and CMV-seropositive. The CDR3 runs from the conserved cysteine through the conserved F or W. The D gene is left open where the match is weak. The size entry is marked missing in some rows and otherwise reads once, few, many or a size class.

d_call: TRBD1
clone_size: once
v_call: TRBV6-5
j_call: TRBJ2-2
cdr3_nt: TGTGCCAGCAGTTTAGGACAGGGGTATACCGGGGAGCTGTTTTTT
cdr3_aa: CASSLGQGYTGELFF

d_call: NA
clone_size: few
v_call: TRBV4-3
j_call: TRBJ2-7
cdr3_nt: TGCGCCAGCAGCCAAGATTGGGAGACGGGTCCCTACGAGCAGTACTTC
cdr3_aa: CASSQDWETGPYEQYF

d_call: TRBD2
clone_size: few
v_call: TRBV2
j_call: TRBJ2-7
cdr3_nt: TGTGCCAGCTCGGGACTAGCGGGGGGGACCTACGAGCAGTACTTC
cdr3_aa: CASSGLAGGTYEQYF

d_call: TRBD2
clone_size: NA
v_call: TRBV10-1
j_call: TRBJ2-3
cdr3_nt: TGCGCCAGCAGTGGAGGCGGCTTAGCGGGGTCCACAGATACGCAGTATTTT
cdr3_aa: CASSGGGLAGSTDTQYF

d_call: NA
clone_size: few
v_call: TRBV19
j_call: TRBJ2-4
cdr3_nt: TGTGCCAGTACGGGTGCGGGGATCCAGAGCAAAAACATTCAGTACTTC
cdr3_aa: CASTGAGIQSKNIQYF

d_call: NA
clone_size: NA
v_call: TRBV9
j_call: TRBJ1-1
cdr3_nt: TGTGCCAGCAGCGTAGGAGGGGGTTGGGCGAACACTGAAGCTTTCTTT
cdr3_aa: CASSVGGGWANTEAFF

d_call: TRBD2
clone_size: NA
v_call: TRBV6-6
j_call: TRBJ2-1
cdr3_nt: TGTGCCAGCAGTTACACTAGCGGGAGGAGGAATGAGCAGTTCTTC
cdr3_aa: CASSYTSGRRNEQFF

d_call: NA
clone_size: NA
v_call: TRBV5-4
j_call: TRBJ2-1
cdr3_nt: TGTGCCAGCAGCCAAGAAAGAGTTGGCGGAAGCTCCTACAATGAGCAGTTCTTC
cdr3_aa: CASSQERVGGSSYNEQFF

d_call: NA
clone_size: NA
v_call: TRBV29-1
j_call: TRBJ2-7
cdr3_nt: TGCAGCGTTCGGACAGATAGCTACGAGCAGTACTTC
cdr3_aa: CSVRTDSYEQYF

d_call: NA
clone_size: NA
v_call: TRBV7-9
j_call: TRBJ1-2
cdr3_nt: TGTGCCAGCAGCTACCCGACATCTAACTATGGCTACACCTTC
cdr3_aa: CASSYPTSNYGYTF

d_call: NA
clone_size: NA
v_call: TRBV19
j_call: TRBJ1-1
cdr3_nt: TGTGCCAGAGACGGTTGGAGCACTGAAGCTTTCTTT
cdr3_aa: CARDGWSTEAFF

d_call: TRBD2
clone_size: NA
v_call: TRBV7-2
j_call: TRBJ2-7
cdr3_nt: TGTGCCAGCAGCCCCGTGGGCGGGAGGGTCTACGAGCAGTACTTC
cdr3_aa: CASSPVGGRVYEQYF

d_call: NA
clone_size: NA
v_call: TRBV18
j_call: TRBJ1-4
cdr3_nt: TGTGCCAGCTCACAGCGGACCGATCGGGAAAAACTGTTTTTT
cdr3_aa: CASSQRTDREKLFF

d_call: TRBD2
clone_size: NA
v_call: TRBV11-2
j_call: TRBJ2-5
cdr3_nt: TGTGCCAGCAGCGGGTATGCGGGAGTCGTAGAGGAGACCCAGTACTTC
cdr3_aa: CASSGYAGVVEETQYF

d_call: NA
clone_size: NA
v_call: TRBV2
j_call: TRBJ2-1
cdr3_nt: TGTGCCAGCACACAGGCCTACAATGAGCAGTTCTTC
cdr3_aa: CASTQAYNEQFF

d_call: TRBD1
clone_size: NA
v_call: TRBV6-5
j_call: TRBJ1-2
cdr3_nt: TGTGCCAGCAGTCAGCAGGGACAGGGTGCCTATGGCTACACCTTC
cdr3_aa: CASSQQGQGAYGYTF

d_call: NA
clone_size: NA
v_call: TRBV6-5
j_call: TRBJ2-2
cdr3_nt: TGTGCCAGCCACAGGGTTGCCACCGGGGAGCTGTTTTTT
cdr3_aa: CASHRVATGELFF

d_call: NA
clone_size: NA
v_call: TRBV9
j_call: TRBJ1-5
cdr3_nt: TGTGCCAGCAGCGTAGGAGGCGAAGCGGGACAGCCCCAGCATTTT
cdr3_aa: CASSVGGEAGQPQHF

d_call: NA
clone_size: NA
v_call: TRBV7-9
j_call: TRBJ2-1
cdr3_nt: TGTGCCAGCAGCGAACGACTGGGGCAGTTCTTC
cdr3_aa: CASSERLGQFF

d_call: TRBD1
clone_size: NA
v_call: TRBV19
j_call: TRBJ2-7
cdr3_nt: TGTGCCAGTAGTCATCAGGGGGCGGCCTACGAGCAGTACTTC
cdr3_aa: CASSHQGAAYEQYF

d_call: TRBD2
clone_size: NA
v_call: TRBV7-2
j_call: TRBJ2-5
cdr3_nt: TGTGCCAGCAGCTTAGCCCATGGGGGGGCCCAGTACTTC
cdr3_aa: CASSLAHGGAQYF

d_call: NA
clone_size: NA
v_call: TRBV11-1
j_call: TRBJ2-3
cdr3_nt: TGTGCCAGCAGCTTATACACCCTGCGGGTAGATACGCAGTATTTT
cdr3_aa: CASSLYTLRVDTQYF

d_call: NA
clone_size: NA
v_call: TRBV29-1
j_call: TRBJ2-7
cdr3_nt: TGCAGCGTTGAAAATAGCAATTTGCAGGGTCAGATATACGAGCAGTACTTC
cdr3_aa: CSVENSNLQGQIYEQYF

d_call: NA
clone_size: NA
v_call: TRBV4-1
j_call: TRBJ1-2
cdr3_nt: TGCGCCAGCAGCCCTCAACCCCTCACGGACTATGGCTACACCTTC
cdr3_aa: CASSPQPLTDYGYTF

d_call: TRBD1
clone_size: NA
v_call: TRBV7-6
j_call: TRBJ1-6
cdr3_nt: TGTGCCAGCAGCCCAGGGACAGGGGTGGGTTCACCCCTCCACTTT
cdr3_aa: CASSPGTGVGSPLHF

d_call: TRBD1
clone_size: NA
v_call: TRBV25-1
j_call: TRBJ2-3
cdr3_nt: TGTGCCAGCAGTAACCCCGGGACAGCAGCGACAGATACGCAGTATTTT
cdr3_aa: CASSNPGTAATDTQYF

d_call: TRBD1
clone_size: NA
v_call: TRBV5-4
j_call: TRBJ1-1
cdr3_nt: TGTGCCAGCAGCTGGCAGACAGGGGGAAGGACTGAAGCTTTCTTT
cdr3_aa: CASSWQTGGRTEAFF

d_call: NA
clone_size: NA
v_call: TRBV21-1
j_call: TRBJ1-5
cdr3_nt: TGTGCCAGCAGCAAAAAACAGCAACAGCCCCAGCATTTT
cdr3_aa: CASSKKQQQPQHF

d_call: NA
clone_size: few
v_call: TRBV7-8
j_call: TRBJ1-5
cdr3_nt: TGTGCCAGCAGCTTCGGTCACAATCAGCCCCAGCATTTT
cdr3_aa: CASSFGHNQPQHF

d_call: NA
clone_size: NA
v_call: TRBV7-9
j_call: TRBJ2-7
cdr3_nt: TGTGCCAGCAGCTTTGCAGGGGACACCGGCTCCTACGAGCAGTACTTC
cdr3_aa: CASSFAGDTGSYEQYF

d_call: TRBD1
clone_size: NA
v_call: TRBV7-6
j_call: TRBJ1-2
cdr3_nt: TGTGCCAGCAGCTTAGCCGCTCTAGGGACAGGGAACTATGGCTACACCTTC
cdr3_aa: CASSLAALGTGNYGYTF

d_call: TRBD1
clone_size: NA
v_call: TRBV11-3
j_call: TRBJ2-4
cdr3_nt: TGTGCCAGCAGCCCACAGGGGGACAAAAACATTCAGTACTTC
cdr3_aa: CASSPQGDKNIQYF

d_call: NA
clone_size: NA
v_call: TRBV19
j_call: TRBJ2-1
cdr3_nt: TGTGCCAGTAGTATCAAACAGGGCGGTGGCTCCTACAATGAGCAGTTCTTC
cdr3_aa: CASSIKQGGGSYNEQFF

d_call: TRBD1
clone_size: few
v_call: TRBV13
j_call: TRBJ2-7
cdr3_nt: TGTGCCAGCAGCCCGTGGACAGGCAGCACCTACGAGCAGTACTTC
cdr3_aa: CASSPWTGSTYEQYF

d_call: TRBD2
clone_size: NA
v_call: TRBV7-2
j_call: TRBJ2-3
cdr3_nt: TGTGCCAGCAGGACGGGGACTAGCGGGAGAGCAGATACGCAGTATTTT
cdr3_aa: CASRTGTSGRADTQYF

d_call: NA
clone_size: NA
v_call: TRBV28
j_call: TRBJ2-6
cdr3_nt: TGTGCCAGCACCATAGGGGGTTCTGGGGCCAACGTCCTGACTTTC
cdr3_aa: CASTIGGSGANVLTF

d_call: NA
clone_size: NA
v_call: TRBV11-2
j_call: TRBJ2-2
cdr3_nt: TGTGCCAGCAGCTTAGATCAGTGGTCCCCCGGGGAGCTGTTTTTT
cdr3_aa: CASSLDQWSPGELFF

d_call: NA
clone_size: NA
v_call: TRBV6-6
j_call: TRBJ2-1
cdr3_nt: TGTGCCAGCAGTTATGACTTTAACAATGAGCAGTTCTTC
cdr3_aa: CASSYDFNNEQFF

d_call: TRBD1
clone_size: NA
v_call: TRBV5-1
j_call: TRBJ2-3
cdr3_nt: TGCGCCAGCAGCCTGGACAGGGTTGATACGCAGTATTTT
cdr3_aa: CASSLDRVDTQYF

d_call: TRBD2
clone_size: NA
v_call: TRBV10-3
j_call: TRBJ2-3
cdr3_nt: TGTGCCATCAATAGCGGGGGGCCCAATACAGATACGCAGTATTTT
cdr3_aa: CAINSGGPNTDTQYF

d_call: TRBD1
clone_size: few
v_call: TRBV2
j_call: TRBJ1-1
cdr3_nt: TGTGCCAGCCTCAGACGAGACAGGGGTGCAATGAACACTGAAGCTTTCTTT
cdr3_aa: CASLRRDRGAMNTEAFF

d_call: NA
clone_size: NA
v_call: TRBV5-6
j_call: TRBJ2-7
cdr3_nt: TGTGCCAGCAGCCCCGCCCCCGGGAAGGGGGTTTCCTACGAGCAGTACTTC
cdr3_aa: CASSPAPGKGVSYEQYF

d_call: NA
clone_size: few
v_call: TRBV15
j_call: TRBJ1-5
cdr3_nt: TGTGCCACCAGCGCAAGGATTGCGGGGGACAATCAGCCCCAGCATTTT
cdr3_aa: CATSARIAGDNQPQHF

d_call: TRBD1
clone_size: NA
v_call: TRBV28
j_call: TRBJ2-6
cdr3_nt: TGTGCCAGCAGTATTGAACAGGGGACTGGGGCCAACGTCCTGACTTTC
cdr3_aa: CASSIEQGTGANVLTF

d_call: NA
clone_size: NA
v_call: TRBV14
j_call: TRBJ1-2
cdr3_nt: TGTGCCAGCAGCCAAGATTGGGGGCTGACAGACGGCTACACCTTC
cdr3_aa: CASSQDWGLTDGYTF

d_call: NA
clone_size: NA
v_call: TRBV29-1
j_call: TRBJ2-5
cdr3_nt: TGCAGCGCCCTAAAGGTCCAGGCCTACCAAGAGACCCAGTACTTC
cdr3_aa: CSALKVQAYQETQYF

d_call: NA
clone_size: NA
v_call: TRBV18
j_call: TRBJ1-1
cdr3_nt: TGTGCCAGCTCACGACTGGGCCAAGGGGGGGTGAACACTGAAGCTTTCTTT
cdr3_aa: CASSRLGQGGVNTEAFF

d_call: TRBD1
clone_size: NA
v_call: TRBV23-1
j_call: TRBJ2-1
cdr3_nt: TGCGCCAGCAAGATCCCCAGGGGGCTTGGAAATGAGCAGTTCTTC
cdr3_aa: CASKIPRGLGNEQFF

d_call: NA
clone_size: NA
v_call: TRBV7-6
j_call: TRBJ1-2
cdr3_nt: TGTGCCAGCAGCCCCGGACAGTTCTATGGCTACACCTTC
cdr3_aa: CASSPGQFYGYTF

d_call: NA
clone_size: NA
v_call: TRBV12-2
j_call: TRBJ2-7
cdr3_nt: TGTGCAAGTCGCTTAGCGGGACTGATCTACGAGCAGTACTTC
cdr3_aa: CASRLAGLIYEQYF

d_call: NA
clone_size: NA
v_call: TRBV7-9
j_call: TRBJ2-2
cdr3_nt: TGTGCCAGCAGCTTAAATGTTGCGGGCACCGGGGAGCTGTTTTTT
cdr3_aa: CASSLNVAGTGELFF

d_call: TRBD2
clone_size: NA
v_call: TRBV4-1
j_call: TRBJ2-3
cdr3_nt: TGCGCCAGCGGACATCTTTGGACTAGCGGGACCACAGATACGCAGTATTTT
cdr3_aa: CASGHLWTSGTTDTQYF

d_call: NA
clone_size: NA
v_call: TRBV11-2
j_call: TRBJ1-5
cdr3_nt: TGTGCCAGCAGCGCCGGGGAGGGACGCAATCAGCCCCAGCATTTT
cdr3_aa: CASSAGEGRNQPQHF

d_call: TRBD2
clone_size: NA
v_call: TRBV7-2
j_call: TRBJ2-3
cdr3_nt: TGTGCCAGCAGTTCTGGGCGGGGGGGCGGGTCCGATACGCAGTATTTT
cdr3_aa: CASSSGRGGGSDTQYF

d_call: NA
clone_size: once
v_call: TRBV6-5
j_call: TRBJ1-1
cdr3_nt: TGTGCCAGCAGTTACGCAGGGTCAACTGAAGCTTTCTTT
cdr3_aa: CASSYAGSTEAFF

d_call: NA
clone_size: NA
v_call: TRBV19
j_call: TRBJ1-1
cdr3_nt: TGTGCCAGTAGTCCACAGGGTAGGAACACTGAAGCTTTCTTT
cdr3_aa: CASSPQGRNTEAFF

d_call: TRBD1
clone_size: NA
v_call: TRBV9
j_call: TRBJ2-1
cdr3_nt: TGTGCCAGCAGCAGACAGGGATATGAGCAGTTCTTC
cdr3_aa: CASSRQGYEQFF